This T cell receptor (beta chain) was sequenced during a study of T cells expressing NK-cell markers. As regards this clonotype: Its target is unknown.

The CDR3 has 15 amino acids. The germline CDR1 and CDR2 sequences are MNHNY and SVGAGI (reference sequence). Reprocessing the 5' RACE reads, TCRdb reports a single entry for every CDR3 protein and omits DNA. The sample holds roughly 450,000 distinct CDR3 sequences. Whole-study results and caveats: A handful of donors' CD3+CD56-NKG2C+ cells were dominated by the same clonotypes.

The sample taken for sequencing was blood T cells: a sorted CD56 or NKG2C T cell subset, CD4+ or CD8+ T cells, or bulk PBMC T cells (not recorded which). This receptor was taken from a woman aged 45-59 years in good health. J is TRBJ2-6 and V is TRBV6-6. The CDR3 region is CASSYRAPGANVLTF.